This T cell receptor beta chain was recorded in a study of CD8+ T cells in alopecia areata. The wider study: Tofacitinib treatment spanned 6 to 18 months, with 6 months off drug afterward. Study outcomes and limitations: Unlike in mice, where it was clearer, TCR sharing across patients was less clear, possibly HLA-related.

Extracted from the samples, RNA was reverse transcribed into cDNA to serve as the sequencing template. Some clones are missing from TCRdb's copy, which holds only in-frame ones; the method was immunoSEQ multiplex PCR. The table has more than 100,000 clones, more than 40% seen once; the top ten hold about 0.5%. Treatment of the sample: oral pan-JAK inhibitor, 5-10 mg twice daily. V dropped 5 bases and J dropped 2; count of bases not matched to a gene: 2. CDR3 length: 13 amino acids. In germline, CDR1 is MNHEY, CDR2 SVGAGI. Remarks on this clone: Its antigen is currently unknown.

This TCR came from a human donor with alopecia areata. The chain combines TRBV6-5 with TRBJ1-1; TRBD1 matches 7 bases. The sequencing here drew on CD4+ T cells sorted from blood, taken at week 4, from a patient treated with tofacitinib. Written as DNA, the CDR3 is TGTGCCAGCAGTGGGACAGATAACACTGAAGCTTTCTTT. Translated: CASSGTDNTEAFF.